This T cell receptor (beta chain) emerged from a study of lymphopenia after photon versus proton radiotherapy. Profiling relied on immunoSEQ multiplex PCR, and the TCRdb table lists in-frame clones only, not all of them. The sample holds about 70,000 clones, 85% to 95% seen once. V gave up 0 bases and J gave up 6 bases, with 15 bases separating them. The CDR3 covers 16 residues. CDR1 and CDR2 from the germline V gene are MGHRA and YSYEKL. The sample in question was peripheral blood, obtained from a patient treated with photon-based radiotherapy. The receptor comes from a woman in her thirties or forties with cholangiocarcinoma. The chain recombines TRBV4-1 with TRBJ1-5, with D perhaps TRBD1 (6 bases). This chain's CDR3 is CASSQELGAARQPQHF. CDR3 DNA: TGCGCCAGCAGCCAAGAGCTGGGGGCAGCGCGTCAGCCCCAGCATTTT.